Shown below are 3 T cell receptor beta chains from a single sample sequenced in a study of PD-L1 blockade in urothelial cancer. Time point indicated: peripheral blood 6 weeks after treatment start. Assay used: immunoSEQ multiplex PCR; TCRdb lists only in-frame clones, some missing. The repertoire holds under 50,000 clones, approximately 86% seen once, with roughly 24% in the top ten. Specimen: PBMCs, collected around atezolizumab (anti-PD-L1) treatment. The source of these receptors is a man aged 60 to 75 with urothelial cancer.

The chain links TRBV11-1 to TRBJ1-2; 8 bases line up with TRBD1. V shed 1 base, J shed 6 bases, and the junction held 4 bases outside the gene matches. In germline, CDR1 is SGHAT, CDR2 FQDESV (reference sequence). The CDR3 totals 14 residues. The CDR3 here is CASSLGDRNDGYTF. The DNA for the CDR3 is TGTGCCAGCAGCTTAGGGGACAGGAATGATGGCTACACCTTC.

This sequence joins TRBV11-2 and TRBJ1-2; D may be TRBD1 (6 bases). V was clipped by 4 bases and J by 5 bases, with 23 bases between them. The CDR3 sequence is 17 residues long. Germline V lookup: CDR1 SGHAT, CDR2 FQNNGV. The CDR3 DNA reads TGTGCCAGCAGCTACACTTCTCCGGACAGACACCTTTATGGCTACACCTTC. As protein: CASSYTSPDRHLYGYTF.

The V call is TRBV5-1, the J call TRBJ2-7; tentatively, D is TRBD1 (6 bases). Per the germline V gene, CDR1 is SGHRS and CDR2 is YFSETQ. With 2 bases removed from V and 6 bases from J, the gap between germline ends came to 27 bases. CDR3 size: 18 residues. The DNA of the CDR3 is TGCGCCAGCAGCTTCAAAGACCGTGCCAGGGGTCGTTTTGGCGAGCAGTACTTC. Translated, it gives CASSFKDRARGRFGEQYF.